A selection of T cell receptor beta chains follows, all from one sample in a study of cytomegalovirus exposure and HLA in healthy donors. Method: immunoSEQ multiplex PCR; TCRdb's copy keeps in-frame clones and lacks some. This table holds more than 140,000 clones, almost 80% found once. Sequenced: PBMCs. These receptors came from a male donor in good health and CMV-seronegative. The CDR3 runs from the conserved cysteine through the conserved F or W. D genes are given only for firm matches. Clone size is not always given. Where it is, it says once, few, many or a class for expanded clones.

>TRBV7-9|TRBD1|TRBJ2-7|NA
TGTGCCAGCAGCTTAGCGGGTGGGACAGGATCCTACGAGCAGTACTTC
CASSLAGGTGSYEQYF
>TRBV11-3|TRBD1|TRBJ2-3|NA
TGTGCCAGCAGCTTCCGGGACAGTACGCAGTATTTT
CASSFRDSTQYF
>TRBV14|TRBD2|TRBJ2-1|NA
TGTGCCAGCAGCCAAGATGTGGGACTAGGTAATAATGAGCAGTTCTTC
CASSQDVGLGNNEQFF
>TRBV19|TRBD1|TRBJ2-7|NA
TGTGCCAGTAGTATAGAGACAGGGGGCTCCTACGAGCAGTACTTC
CASSIETGGSYEQYF
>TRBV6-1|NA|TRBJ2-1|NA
TGTGCCAGCAGGTCCGGAGTAGCCTACAATGAGCAGTTCTTC
CASRSGVAYNEQFF
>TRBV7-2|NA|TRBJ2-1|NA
TGTGCCAGCAGCTTAGGCCAGGGAACCTACAATGAGCAGTTCTTC
CASSLGQGTYNEQFF
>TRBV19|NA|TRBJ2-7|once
TGTGCCAGTTCACCCACCCAAGACAGCCCCGGGTACGAGCAGTACTTC
CASSPTQDSPGYEQYF
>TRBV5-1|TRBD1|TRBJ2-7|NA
TGCGCCACCCACTCACTTAGGGACAGGGGGGAATACGAGCAGTACTTC
CATHSLRDRGEYEQYF
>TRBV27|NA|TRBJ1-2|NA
TGTGCCAGCAGTTTCTCGGGGAGGGGCAATGGCTACACCTTC
CASSFSGRGNGYTF
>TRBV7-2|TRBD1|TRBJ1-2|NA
TGTGCCAGCAGCCAAGGGGACAGTGACTATGGCTACACCTTC
CASSQGDSDYGYTF
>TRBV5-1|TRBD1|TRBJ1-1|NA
TGCGCCAGCAGCCAAGACCGGGACAGGGCCACTGAAGCTTTCTTT
CASSQDRDRATEAFF
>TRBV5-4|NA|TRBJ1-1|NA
TGTGCCAGCAGCGCCCCGGGACACCAGAACACTGAAGCTTTCTTT
CASSAPGHQNTEAFF
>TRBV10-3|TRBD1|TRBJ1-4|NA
TGTGCCATCAGTGAGGTGGGACAGGCTAATGAAAAACTGTTTTTT
CAISEVGQANEKLFF
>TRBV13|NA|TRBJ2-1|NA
TGTGCCAGCAGCTTATCCCCTCAGAACTCCTACAATGAGCAGTTCTTC
CASSLSPQNSYNEQFF
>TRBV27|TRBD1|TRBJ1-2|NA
TGTGCCAGCAGCCCAACCGGGACAGAGAACTATGGCTACACCTTC
CASSPTGTENYGYTF
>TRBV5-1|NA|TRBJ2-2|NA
TGCGCCAGCAGCTTGGGTCAGTTCACCGGGGAGCTGTTTTTT
CASSLGQFTGELFF
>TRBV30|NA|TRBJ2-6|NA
TGTGCCTGGAGCTCCTCTGGGGCCAACGTCCTGACTTTC
CAWSSSGANVLTF
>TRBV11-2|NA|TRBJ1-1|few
TGTGCCAGCAGCTTAGTTCTGGGGGCAGAAGCTTTCTTT
CASSLVLGAEAFF
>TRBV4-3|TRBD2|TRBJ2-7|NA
TGCGCCAGCAGCCAAGGGGGAGCGGGGGGCCACTACGAGCAGTACTTC
CASSQGGAGGHYEQYF
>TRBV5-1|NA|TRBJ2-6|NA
TGCGCCAGCAGCCTCTCTGGGGCCAACGTCCTGACTTTC
CASSLSGANVLTF
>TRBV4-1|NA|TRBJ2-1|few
TGCGCCAGCAGCCACTCACCTCTCCGGGACTTGTCCAATGAGCAGTTCTTC
CASSHSPLRDLSNEQFF
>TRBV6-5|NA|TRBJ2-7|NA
TGTGCCAGCGCAAGGGGGTCCTACGAGCAGTACTTC
CASARGSYEQYF
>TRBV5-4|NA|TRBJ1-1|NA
TGTGCCAGCAGCTTATTCAAGAACACTGAAGCTTTCTTT
CASSLFKNTEAFF
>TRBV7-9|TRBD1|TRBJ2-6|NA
TGTGCCAGCAGCTTGGGGACAGGGAGCTCTGGGGCCAACGTCCTGACTTTC
CASSLGTGSSGANVLTF
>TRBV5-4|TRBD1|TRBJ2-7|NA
TGTGCCAGCAGCTTGGCAGGGGGCCCAGCTGGGCAGTACTTC
CASSLAGGPAGQYF
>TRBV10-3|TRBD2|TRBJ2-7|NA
TGTGCCATCAGTATGGGGACTAGCGGGAACTACGAGCAGTACTTC
CAISMGTSGNYEQYF
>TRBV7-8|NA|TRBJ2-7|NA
TGTGCCAGCAGCCGACGGGTGGACGAGCAGTACTTC
CASSRRVDEQYF